The clone carrying this TCR beta chain has just one count. Its cognate antigen is unknown. TCRdb's copy holds only in-frame clones and misses some; the assay was immunoSEQ multiplex PCR. Counted here are more than 110,000 clones, 85% to 90% occurring once; the ten biggest clones make up approximately 2.8%. There are 13 residues in the CDR3. CDR1 is LGHDT and CDR2 is YNNKEL in the germline V gene (reference sequence). The ends were cut back, 0 bases at V and 7 bases at J, with 9 bases in the middle. The data were taken from a study of T cell responses to AZD1222 COVID-19 vaccine. Study-level points and caveats: The study found Spike-specific TCR breadth and depth rose after two AZD1222 doses.

V and J are TRBV3-1 (or the pseudogene TRBV3-2) and TRBJ1-1; D remains ambiguous. Sequencing used peripheral blood, obtained 28 days after the second AZD1222 dose. The source is an adult who received the AZD1222 COVID-19 vaccine. CDR3 in DNA: TGTGCCAGCAGCCAAGATGACGGTAGTGAAGCTTTCTTT. This gives the protein CASSQDDGSEAFF.